This T cell receptor (beta chain) was documented in a study of shared clonotypes between healthy human individuals. Looking at the study overall: CD4 naive and memory got three plates each, CD8 naive two, CD8 memory one.

The CDR3 is 14 amino acids. Trimming removed 7 bases from V and 0 bases from J, with 13 bases in between. Germline CDR1 reads SNHLY; CDR2 reads FYNNEI. Researchers partitioned CD4+ cells into CD45RA+ naive and CD45RA-negative memory subsets. This table comes from immunoSEQ multiplex PCR, and its TCRdb copy is limited to in-frame clones, with some not included. The sample records roughly 530,000 clones, approximately 95% being singletons. General study results and limits: Sequencing depth was predicted to influence how clonotypes are shared among donors.

The table lists this clone with a count of one. Its antigen is not known. The sequenced material came from naive CD4+ T cells sorted from blood. Subset given: CD45RA+ positively selected. The sequence derives from a woman in her 30s in good health. The chain employs TRBV2 and TRBJ2-7, with a tentative D call TRBD2 (7 bases). The CDR3 nucleotides are TGTGCCAGCAAATGGGAGGGGGGCTCCTACGAGCAGTACTTC. Its translation is CASKWEGGSYEQYF. The whole variable domain, remainder taken from reference TRBV2 and TRBJ2-7, is EPEVTQTPSHQVTQMGQEVILRCVPISNHLYFYWYRQILGQKVEFLVSFYNNEISEKSEIFDDQFSVERPDGSNFTLKIRSTKLEDSAMYFCASKWEGGSYEQYFGPGTRLTVT.